The sequence of this TCR beta chain was determined in a study of cytomegalovirus exposure and HLA in healthy donors. Turning to the study itself: Genotyping of more than 300 donors showed that approximately 83% belonged to the Caucasian-associated ancestry cluster.

Researchers ran the PCR with 60 Vbeta and 13 Jbeta primers. The assay was immunoSEQ multiplex PCR, and TCRdb's table has in-frame clones only and misses some. Seen here are about 150,000 clones, roughly 84% observed once, and the top ten hold 0.38%. V dropped 4 bases and J dropped 4; count of bases not matched to a gene: 9. Germline V gene lookup returns CDR1 MGHRA and CDR2 YSYEKL. This CDR3 is 16 amino acids long. This clone was observed a few times. Antigen specificity is unknown. Study results and limitations: Evidence from a later analysis indicated that most CMV-associated TCR beta chains looked HLA-restricted. Earlier findings revealed that most TCR beta V segments proved productive either about 87% or about 30% of the time.

The chain joins TRBV4-1 to TRBJ1-5; 8 nucleotides match TRBD1. Sequencing was performed on PBMCs. This TCR was sampled from a boy between 2 and 15 years old in good health and CMV-seronegative. The CDR3 is CASSPTGAGLNQPQHF. CDR3 in DNA: TGCGCCAGCAGCCCGACAGGGGCAGGCTTAAATCAGCCCCAGCATTTT.